Described below is a single T cell receptor (beta chain) sequence and its context. The entry originates in a study of blood T cell repertoires in COVID-19. On the study more broadly: PBMCs, B-cell-depleted T cells, or T cells were the source of the cDNA or gDNA that made up the material.

The V and J ends lost 0 bases and 2 bases, in that order; junction bases with no gene match: 3. Germline CDR1 reads SGHNT; CDR2 reads YYREEE (reference sequence). The CDR3 runs to 15 residues. Authors' methods: From reference gene primer amplification, estimates of nucleated cell counts were derived. Assay: immunoSEQ multiplex PCR; the TCRdb copy retains only in-frame clones and omits some. Clonal size and the V and J genes are those of that table, whereas D and trimming came from the DNA. This sample has roughly 120,000 clones, with roughly 80% found just once. The receptor's source is a man younger than 40 with acute or convalescent COVID-19. The chain uses TRBV5-4 and TRBJ2-3, with 7 bases lining up with TRBD1. What was sequenced was peripheral blood. This chain's CDR3 is CASSLVGGFTDTQYF. The CDR3 DNA sequence: TGTGCCAGCAGCTTGGTAGGGGGCTTCACAGATACGCAGTATTTT.